Following are 25 T cell receptor beta chains from one sample sequenced in a study of T cell repertoires in cytomegalovirus infection. TCRdb recomputed calls from the reads with MiXCR, one row per CDR3 protein. Of 550,000 to 850,000 distinct CDR3 sequences listed, roughly 30% are singletons. These receptors lack a known antigen. This sample comprised cultured PBMCs, obtained from culture after CMV antigen stimulation. These receptors all stem from a human donor in good health (CMV status not recorded). Some clones in this sample may be carry-over from other donors' samples.

The CDR3 DNA reads TGTGCCAGCAGCCCTCGGGACAGGGGAGAGCAGTACTTC. It encodes CASSPRDRGEQYF. V gene TRBV5-4 combines with J gene TRBJ2-7, with 10 bases matching TRBD1. Per the germline V gene, CDR1 is SGHNT and CDR2 is YYREEE (reference sequence). V shed 4 bases and J 7 bases; nucleotides not matched to a gene: 5. This CDR3 has 13 amino acids.

This clonotype was detected many times. The chain carries TRBV7-2 and TRBJ1-2; no reliable D call. This CDR3 region has 14 residues. Germline CDR1 reads SGHTA; CDR2 reads FQGNSA. V was cut by 1 base and J by 5 bases, with 11 bases left in between. DNA of the CDR3: TGTGCCAGCAGCTTAGTCGCGTCACAGTATGGCTACACCTTC. It yields the protein CASSLVASQYGYTF.

This clonotype was detected ten times or more. This chain connects TRBV7-2 to TRBJ2-3; D not certain. The CDR3 is 16 amino acids. Germline V gene lookup returns CDR1 SGHTA and CDR2 FQGNSA. Trimming stripped 0 bases from V and 1 base from J, with 11 bases between. The CDR3 region is CASSLASLPGTDTQYF. The CDR3 bases are TGTGCCAGCAGCTTAGCGTCGCTCCCAGGCACAGATACGCAGTATTTT.

V and J are TRBV6-5 and TRBJ2-7, with D hard to call. CDR3 size: 13 residues. V was shortened by 0 bases and J by 4 bases, with 7 bases between the two germline ends. Germline CDR1 MNHEY, CDR2 SVGAGI. CDR3 DNA: TGTGCCAGCAGTTACTCGGTAGGGTACGAGCAGTACTTC. As protein: CASSYSVGYEQYF.

In this sample, this clonotype turned up a few times. The J gene is TRBJ2-7, the V gene TRBV15; 10 bases fit TRBD1. CDR3 length: 15 residues. Germline CDR1 and CDR2: LNHNV and YYDKDF (reference sequence). V gave up 0 bases and J gave up 3 bases; unmatched junction bases: 2. This CDR3 reads CATSREGTGVYEQYF. CDR3 DNA: TGTGCCACCAGCAGAGAAGGGACAGGGGTCTACGAGCAGTACTTC. Full variable domain (rest looked up from reference TRBV15 and TRBJ2-7): DAMVIQNPRYQVTQFGKPVTLSCSQTLNHNVMYWYQQKSSQAPKLLFHYYDKDFNNEADTPDNFQSRRPNTSFCFLDIRSPGLGDTAMYLCATSREGTGVYEQYFGPGTRLTVT.

This clonotype was observed a handful of times. CDR3 sequence: CASSWPGGGNTEAFF. Here the CDR3 DNA reads TGTGCCAGTAGTTGGCCGGGGGGGGGTAACACTGAAGCTTTCTTT. V is TRBV19 and J is TRBJ1-1; possible D gene TRBD1, 5 bases. There are 15 residues in the CDR3. Germline V gene lookup returns CDR1 LNHDA and CDR2 SQIVND (reference sequence). Trimming removed 5 bases from V and 2 bases from J, with 15 bases in between.

V gene TRBV7-2 combines with J gene TRBJ1-2; D remains ambiguous. Between the trimmed V and J ends, which lost 6 bases and 2 bases, there was a span of 19 bases. From germline, CDR1 is SGHTA and CDR2 FQGNSA. There are 16 residues in the CDR3. The CDR3 region is CASRQIPGSANYGYTF. DNA for the CDR3: TGTGCCAGCAGGCAAATACCCGGGTCGGCCAACTATGGCTACACCTTC.

This rearrangement joins TRBV7-9 to TRBJ2-5, with 8 bases fitting TRBD1. In germline, CDR1 is SEHNR, CDR2 FQNEAQ (reference sequence). The V segment lost 1 base and the J segment 5 bases; nucleotides outside the gene matches: 3. The CDR3 is made up of 14 amino acids. The chain's CDR3 is CASSLGGTGETQYF. CDR3 nucleotide sequence: TGTGCCAGCAGCTTAGGGGGGACAGGCGAGACCCAGTACTTC.

The CDR3 protein is CASSPGTVIPSSQETQYF. The CDR3 region has the DNA TGTGCCAGCAGTCCCGGGACAGTGATCCCTTCTAGCCAAGAGACCCAGTACTTC. This sequence joins TRBV6-6 and TRBJ2-5, with 7 bases that match TRBD1. Germline V gene lookup returns CDR1 MNHNY and CDR2 SVGAGI (reference sequence). The CDR3 consists of 18 residues. The V segment lost 5 bases and the J segment 1 base; nucleotides outside the gene matches: 16.

The chain has TRBV19 and TRBJ1-5, with 7 nucleotides matching TRBD1. The length of the CDR3 is 13 residues. Germline V CDR1 and CDR2: LNHDA, SQIVND (reference sequence). Trimming took 5 bases from V and 7 from J; bases not matched to a gene: 5. CDR3 nucleotides: TGTGCCAGTAGTTCTCGGACAGGACAGCCCCAGCATTTT. Its protein product is CASSSRTGQPQHF.

In this sample, this clonotype turned up a few times. The chain recombines TRBV7-2 with TRBJ1-6, with TRBD1 matching 7 bases. J gave up 9 bases and V 5 bases, and 7 bases lay outside the gene matches. This CDR3 is 14 amino acids long. Germline V gives CDR1 SGHTA, CDR2 FQGNSA. The CDR3 DNA reads as TGTGCCAGCAGCAGTCAGGGGGAGTTTTCACCCCTCCACTTT. Its translation is CASSSQGEFSPLHF. The full variable domain, with the rest looked up from reference TRBV7-2 and TRBJ1-6, is GAGVSQSPSNKVTEKGKDVELRCDPISGHTALYWYRQSLGQGLEFLIYFQGNSAPDKSGLPSDRFSAERTGGSVSTLTIQRTQQEDSAVYLCASSSQGEFSPLHFGNGTRLTVT.

The chain combines TRBV5-1 with TRBJ2-1; no reliable D call. The CDR3 length is 14 residues. V was trimmed by 0 bases and J by 3 bases, leaving 7 bases between them. Germline assignment: CDR1 SGHRS and CDR2 YFSETQ. This CDR3 is CASSLAWGYNEQFF. DNA for the CDR3: TGCGCCAGCAGCTTGGCTTGGGGCTACAATGAGCAGTTCTTC.

A few counts support this clonotype. This chain joins TRBV20-1 and TRBJ2-1; TRBD2 aligns across 8 bases. Looked up from germline, CDR1 is DFQATT and CDR2 is SNEGSKA (reference sequence). The CDR3 has 15 amino acids. Trimming cost V 6 bases and J 8 bases; bases outside gene matches: 15. The CDR3 DNA follows: TGCAGTGCCGACCTCTCCAGCGGGGGAGGGGATGAGCAGTTCTTC. As protein: CSADLSSGGGDEQFF.

This clonotype appeared many times. This chain links TRBV7-2 with TRBJ1-3, with D uncertain. The germline V and J ends were trimmed by 4 bases and 0 bases, with 10 bases remaining between them. Germline values: CDR1 SGHTA, CDR2 FQGNSA. This CDR3 has 15 residues. CDR3 DNA: TGTGCCAGCAGCTCGGACGGATACTCTGGAAACACCATATATTTT. It specifies CASSSDGYSGNTIYF.

This clonotype was seen a handful of times. The chain carries TRBV6-5 and TRBJ1-5; D possibly corresponds to TRBD1 (6 bases). The CDR3 is 14 residues long. The V gene's germline CDR1 is MNHEY and CDR2 SVGAGI. V dropped 6 bases and J dropped 3 bases, with 12 bases sitting between them. The CDR3 sequence is CASSRQDYNQPQHF. In nucleotides, the CDR3 is TGTGCCAGCAGCCGACAGGACTACAATCAGCCCCAGCATTTT.

The V gene is TRBV7-8, the J gene TRBJ1-5; perhaps TRBD1 as D (6 bases). V was pared by 3 bases and J by 6 bases, with 12 bases between. The CDR3 contains 14 residues. Germline lookup yields CDR1 SGHVS and CDR2 FQNEAQ. In DNA, the CDR3 is TGTGCCAGCAGCTTCACAGGGCTGAGTCAGCCCCAGCATTTT. This codes for CASSFTGLSQPQHF.

V is TRBV7-2 and J is TRBJ2-1; 13 bases align to TRBD2. With 2 bases clipped from V and 3 bases from J, the junction kept 7 bases outside the gene matches. CDR3 length: 18 residues. Germline V lookup: CDR1 SGHTA, CDR2 FQGNSA. The CDR3 DNA sequence: TGTGCCAGCAGCTTATTCGGACTAGCGGGAGTTTTCTACAATGAGCAGTTCTTC. It translates to CASSLFGLAGVFYNEQFF.

This clonotype turned up a few times. The V call is TRBV7-9, the J call TRBJ2-1; possible D gene TRBD1, 5 bases. CDR1 and CDR2 (germline): SEHNR, FQNEAQ (reference sequence). Trimming took 3 bases from V and 6 from J, leaving 12 bases between them. The CDR3 is 14 amino acids. Written as DNA, the CDR3 is TGTGCCAGCAGCTTTGGGGCCGTGAGCAATGAGCAGTTCTTC. It specifies CASSFGAVSNEQFF.

This clonotype was recorded a few times. This sequence joins TRBV7-9 and TRBJ1-5, with no clear D. The V end lost 5 bases, the J end lost 0 bases, and 14 bases lay between the germline ends. Germline CDR1 is SEHNR and CDR2 is FQNEAQ (reference sequence). The CDR3 runs to 16 residues. The CDR3 here is CASSPAGAYSNQPQHF. DNA of the CDR3: TGTGCCAGCAGCCCCGCGGGAGCTTATAGCAATCAGCCCCAGCATTTT. The full variable domain, completed using reference TRBV7-9 and TRBJ1-5, is DTGVSQNPRHKITKRGQNVTFRCDPISEHNRLYWYRQTLGQGPEFLTYFQNEAQLEKSRLLSDRFSAERPKGSFSTLEIQRTEQGDSAMYLCASSPAGAYSNQPQHFGDGTRLSIL.

This clonotype was recorded a few times. The rearrangement joins TRBV7-2 to TRBJ2-5; 13 bases agree with TRBD2. The CDR3 runs 16 residues. Per the germline V gene, CDR1 is SGHTA and CDR2 is FQGNSA. J gave up 5 bases and V 4 bases, and 7 bases lay outside the gene matches. Here the CDR3 DNA reads TGTGCCAGCAGCTCCGGACTAGCGGGAGTGTTGGAGACCCAGTACTTC. It is translated as CASSSGLAGVLETQYF.

The J gene is TRBJ2-7, the V gene TRBV7-8, with TRBD1 matching over 11 bases. Germline loops: CDR1 SGHVS, CDR2 FQNEAQ. The CDR3 sequence is 14 residues long. V lost 6 bases, J lost 7 bases, and 8 bases stayed unmatched. The CDR3 DNA reads TGTGCCAGCAGATCGGACAGGGGGCTTTGGGAGCAGTACTTC. Its translation is CASRSDRGLWEQYF.

This clonotype was counted many times. The DNA of the CDR3 is TGTGCCAGCACTAAGACAGGCTACGAGCAGTACTTC. It translates to CASTKTGYEQYF. The rearrangement uses TRBV7-9 and TRBJ2-7; possible D gene TRBD1, 6 bases. Per germline, CDR1 SEHNR and CDR2 FQNEAQ (reference sequence). This CDR3 spans 12 amino acids. The germline V and J ends were trimmed by 7 bases and 3 bases, with 10 bases remaining between them.

This sequence joins TRBV10-3 and TRBJ1-6; TRBD1 matches 8 bases. V lost 8 bases and J lost 7; bases outside the gene matches: 7. From germline, CDR1 is ENHRY and CDR2 SYGVKD. This CDR3 is 14 amino acids long. The CDR3 protein is CAIGPGGYNSPLHF. The CDR3 DNA reads as TGTGCCATCGGGCCAGGGGGCTACAATTCACCCCTCCACTTT.

This clonotype was seen only a few times. The genes are TRBV7-8 and TRBJ2-7; 8 positions agree with TRBD1. Trimming at V came to 5 bases and at J to 5 bases, leaving 8 bases not matched to a gene. The germline V gene has CDR1 SGHVS and CDR2 FQNEAQ. The CDR3 is 14 amino acids. The CDR3 region has the DNA TGTGCCAGCAGCCCGAGGACAGGGAAGGACGAGCAGTACTTC. Translated: CASSPRTGKDEQYF.

CDR3 sequence: CASSFTAGIPETQYF. CDR3 nucleotide sequence: TGTGCCAGCAGCTTTACTGCGGGGATTCCAGAGACCCAGTACTTC. This sequence joins TRBV7-2 and TRBJ2-5; a weak D match, TRBD2 (6 bases). Germline CDR1 and CDR2: SGHTA and FQGNSA. V lost 3 bases to trimming and J lost 4 bases, with 15 bases between them. The CDR3 is made up of 15 amino acids.